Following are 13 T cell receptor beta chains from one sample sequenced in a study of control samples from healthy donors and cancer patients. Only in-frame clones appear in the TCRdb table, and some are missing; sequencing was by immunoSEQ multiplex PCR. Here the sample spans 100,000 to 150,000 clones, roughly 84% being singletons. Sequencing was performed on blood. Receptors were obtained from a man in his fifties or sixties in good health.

CDR3 DNA: TGTGCCAGCAGTCAACGTCACAGGGAAAATCAATACAATGAGCAGTTCTTC. Translation gives CASSQRHRENQYNEQFF. The chain combines TRBV21-1 with TRBJ2-1; TRBD1 is the table's D call and was not checked against the DNA. TRBV21-1 has pseudogene status. This CDR3 contains 17 residues.

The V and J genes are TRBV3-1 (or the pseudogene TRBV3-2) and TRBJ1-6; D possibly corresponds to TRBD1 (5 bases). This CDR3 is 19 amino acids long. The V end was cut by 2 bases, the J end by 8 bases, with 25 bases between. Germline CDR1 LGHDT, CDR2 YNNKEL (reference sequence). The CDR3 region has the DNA TGTGCCAGCAGCCAACTTAACGACATTGGGGCCTGGGGAGATTCACCCCTCCACTTT. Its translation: CASSQLNDIGAWGDSPLHF.

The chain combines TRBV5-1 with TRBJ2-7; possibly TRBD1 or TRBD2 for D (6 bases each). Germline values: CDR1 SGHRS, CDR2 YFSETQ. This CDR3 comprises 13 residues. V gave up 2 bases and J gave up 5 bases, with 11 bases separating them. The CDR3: CASSFEGGHEQYF. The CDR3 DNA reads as TGCGCCAGCAGCTTTGAAGGGGGGCACGAGCAGTACTTC.

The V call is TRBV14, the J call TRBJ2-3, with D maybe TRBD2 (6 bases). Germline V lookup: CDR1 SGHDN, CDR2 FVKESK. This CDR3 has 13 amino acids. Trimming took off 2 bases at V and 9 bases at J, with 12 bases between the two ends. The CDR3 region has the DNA TGTGCCAGCAGCCAATTAGGCGGGGCAACGCAGTATTTT. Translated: CASSQLGGATQYF.

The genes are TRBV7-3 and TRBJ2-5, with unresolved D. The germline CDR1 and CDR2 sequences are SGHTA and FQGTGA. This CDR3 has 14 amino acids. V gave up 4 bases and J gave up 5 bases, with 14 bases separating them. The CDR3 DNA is TGTGCCAGCAGCTCACCAGACCCGCCTGAGACCCAGTACTTC. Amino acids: CASSSPDPPETQYF.

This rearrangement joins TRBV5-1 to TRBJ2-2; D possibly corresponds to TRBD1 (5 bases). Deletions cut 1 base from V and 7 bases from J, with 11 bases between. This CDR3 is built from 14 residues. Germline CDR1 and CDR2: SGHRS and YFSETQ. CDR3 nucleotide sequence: TGCGCCAGCAGCTTGTTTCAGGGTCACGGGGAGCTGTTTTTT. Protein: CASSLFQGHGELFF. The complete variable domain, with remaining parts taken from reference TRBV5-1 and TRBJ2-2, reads KAGVTQTPRYLIKTRGQQVTLSCSPISGHRSVSWYQQTPGQGLQFLFEYFSETQRNKGNFPGRFSGRQFSNSRSEMNVSTLELGDSALYLCASSLFQGHGELFFGEGSRLTVL.

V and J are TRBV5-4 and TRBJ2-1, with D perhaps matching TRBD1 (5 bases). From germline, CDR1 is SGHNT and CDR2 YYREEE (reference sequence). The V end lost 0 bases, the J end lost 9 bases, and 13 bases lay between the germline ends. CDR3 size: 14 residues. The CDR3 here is CASSLDRFYGEQFF. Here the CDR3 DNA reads TGTGCCAGCAGCTTGGACAGGTTTTACGGTGAGCAGTTCTTC.

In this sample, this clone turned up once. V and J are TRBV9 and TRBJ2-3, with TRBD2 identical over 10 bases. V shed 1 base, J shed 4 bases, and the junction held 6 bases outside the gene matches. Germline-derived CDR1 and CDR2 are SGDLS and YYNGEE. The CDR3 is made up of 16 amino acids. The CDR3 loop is CASSVPLAGVSDTQYF. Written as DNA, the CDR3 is TGTGCCAGCAGCGTACCGCTAGCGGGGGTGTCAGATACGCAGTATTTT.

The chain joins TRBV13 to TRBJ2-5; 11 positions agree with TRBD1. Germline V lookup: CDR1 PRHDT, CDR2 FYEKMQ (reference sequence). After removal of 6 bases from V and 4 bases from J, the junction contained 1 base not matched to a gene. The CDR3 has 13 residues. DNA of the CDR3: TGTGCCAGCAGAGGGACAGGGGGAGAGACCCAGTACTTC. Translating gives CASRGTGGETQYF.

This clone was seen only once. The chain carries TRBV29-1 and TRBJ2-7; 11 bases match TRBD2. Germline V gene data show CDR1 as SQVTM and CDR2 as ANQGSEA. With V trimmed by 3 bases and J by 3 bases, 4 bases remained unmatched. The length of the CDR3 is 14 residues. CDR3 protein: CSVDGTSGRYEQYF. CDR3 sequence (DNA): TGCAGCGTTGACGGGACTAGCGGACGCTACGAGCAGTACTTC.

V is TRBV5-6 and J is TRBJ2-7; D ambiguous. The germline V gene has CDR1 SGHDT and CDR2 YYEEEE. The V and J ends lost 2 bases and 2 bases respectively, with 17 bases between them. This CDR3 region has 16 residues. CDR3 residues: CASSFPRFKGPYEQYF. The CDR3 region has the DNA TGTGCCAGCAGCTTTCCCCGATTTAAAGGCCCCTACGAGCAGTACTTC.

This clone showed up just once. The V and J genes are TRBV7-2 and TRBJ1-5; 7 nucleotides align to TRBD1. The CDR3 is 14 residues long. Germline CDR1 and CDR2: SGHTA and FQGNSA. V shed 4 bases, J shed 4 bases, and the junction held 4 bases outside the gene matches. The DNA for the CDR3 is TGTGCCAGCAGCTCTGGGACAGTTAATCAGCCCCAGCATTTT. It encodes CASSSGTVNQPQHF.

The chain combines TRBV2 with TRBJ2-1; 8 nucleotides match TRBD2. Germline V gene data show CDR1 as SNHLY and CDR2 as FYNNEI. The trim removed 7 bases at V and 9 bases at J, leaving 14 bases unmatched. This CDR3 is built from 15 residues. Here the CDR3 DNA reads TGTGCCAGCAACGACGGACTAGCAGGAAAGGGTGAGCAGTTCTTC. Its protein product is CASNDGLAGKGEQFF. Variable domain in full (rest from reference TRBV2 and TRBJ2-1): EPEVTQTPSHQVTQMGQEVILRCVPISNHLYFYWYRQILGQKVEFLVSFYNNEISEKSEIFDDQFSVERPDGSNFTLKIRSTKLEDSAMYFCASNDGLAGKGEQFFGPGTRLTVL.